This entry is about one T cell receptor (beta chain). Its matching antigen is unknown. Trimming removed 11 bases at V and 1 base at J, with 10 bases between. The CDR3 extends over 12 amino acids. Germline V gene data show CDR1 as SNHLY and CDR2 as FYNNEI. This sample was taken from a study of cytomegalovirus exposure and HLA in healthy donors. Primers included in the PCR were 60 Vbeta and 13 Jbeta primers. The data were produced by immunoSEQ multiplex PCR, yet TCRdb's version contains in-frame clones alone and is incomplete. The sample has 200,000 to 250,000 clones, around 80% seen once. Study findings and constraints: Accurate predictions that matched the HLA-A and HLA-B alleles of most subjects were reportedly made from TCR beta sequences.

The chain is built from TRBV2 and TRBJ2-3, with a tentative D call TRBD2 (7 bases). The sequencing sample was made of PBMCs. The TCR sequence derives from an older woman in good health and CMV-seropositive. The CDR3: CAWGGRTDTQYF. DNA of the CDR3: TGTGCCTGGGGGGGCCGCACAGATACGCAGTATTTT. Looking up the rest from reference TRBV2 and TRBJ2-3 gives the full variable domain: EPEVTQTPSHQVTQMGQEVILRCVPISNHLYFYWYRQILGQKVEFLVSFYNNEISEKSEIFDDQFSVERPDGSNFTLKIRSTKLEDSAMYFCAWGGRTDTQYFGPGTRLTVL.